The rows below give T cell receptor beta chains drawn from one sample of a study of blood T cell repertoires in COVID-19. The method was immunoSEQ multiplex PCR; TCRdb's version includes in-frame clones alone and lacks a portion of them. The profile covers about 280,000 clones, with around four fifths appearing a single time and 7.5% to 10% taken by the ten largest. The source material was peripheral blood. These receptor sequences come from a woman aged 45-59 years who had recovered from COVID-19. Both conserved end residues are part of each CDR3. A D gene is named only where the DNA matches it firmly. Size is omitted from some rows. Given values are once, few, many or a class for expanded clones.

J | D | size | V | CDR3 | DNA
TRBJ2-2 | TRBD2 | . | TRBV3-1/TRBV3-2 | CASSRTSGSRTGELFF | TGTGCCAGCAGCCGTACTAGCGGGAGTCGAACCGGGGAGCTGTTTTTT
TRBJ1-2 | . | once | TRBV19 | CASANLLPNYGYTF | TGTGCCAGTGCGAACTTGTTACCTAACTATGGCTACACCTTC
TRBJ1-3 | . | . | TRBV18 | CASSPNGGGNTIYF | TGTGCCAGCTCACCAAACGGAGGGGGAAACACCATATATTTT
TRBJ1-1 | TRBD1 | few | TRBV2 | CASSGQGYTEAFF | TGTGCCAGCAGTGGACAGGGGTACACTGAAGCTTTCTTT
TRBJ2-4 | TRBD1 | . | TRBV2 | CASSYTGVAKNIQYF | TGTGCCAGCAGCTACACAGGGGTGGCCAAAAACATTCAGTACTTC
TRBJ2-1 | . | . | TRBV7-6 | CASSPRQEQMNEQFF | TGTGCCAGCAGCCCTCGCCAGGAACAAATGAATGAGCAGTTCTTC
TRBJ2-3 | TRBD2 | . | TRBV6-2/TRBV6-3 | CASSYRLARDTQYF | TGTGCCAGCAGTTACCGACTAGCGAGGGATACGCAGTATTTT
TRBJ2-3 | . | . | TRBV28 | CASSTNFLDTQYF | TGTGCCAGCAGTACGAACTTTCTGGATACGCAGTATTTT
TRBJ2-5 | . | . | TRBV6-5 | CASSRVSGAWETQYF | TGTGCCAGCAGTAGGGTGTCTGGGGCATGGGAGACCCAGTACTTC
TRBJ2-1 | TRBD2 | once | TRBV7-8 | CASSVLASGVYNEQFF | TGTGCCAGCAGCGTCCTGGCTAGCGGGGTATACAATGAGCAGTTCTTC
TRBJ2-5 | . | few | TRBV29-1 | CSGSGQGGETQYF | TGCAGCGGCAGCGGACAGGGAGGGGAGACCCAGTACTTC
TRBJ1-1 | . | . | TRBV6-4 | CASSDIAGTEAFF | TGTGCCAGCAGTGACATCGCGGGGACTGAAGCTTTCTTT
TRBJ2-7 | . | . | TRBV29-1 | CSYRGEGAYEQYF | TGCAGCTACCGGGGGGAGGGGGCCTACGAGCAGTACTTC
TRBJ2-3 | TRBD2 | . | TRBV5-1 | CASGKIASGAGGSTDTQYF | TGCGCCAGCGGAAAAATAGCTAGCGGAGCCGGGGGTAGCACAGATACGCAGTATTTT
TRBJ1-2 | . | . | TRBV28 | CASSDNLPITGEGYTF | TGTGCCAGCAGCGATAATCTGCCCATTACAGGTGAAGGCTACACCTTC
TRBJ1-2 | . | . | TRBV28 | CASSWGPTNYGYTF | TGTGCCAGCAGTTGGGGGCCCACTAACTATGGCTACACCTTC
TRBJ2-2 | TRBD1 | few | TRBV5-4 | CASSSTGGWTGELFF | TGTGCCAGCAGCTCGACAGGGGGCTGGACCGGGGAGCTGTTTTTT
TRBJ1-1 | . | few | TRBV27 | CASSHGQRNTEAFF | TGTGCCAGCAGTCACGGACAGAGGAACACTGAAGCTTTCTTT
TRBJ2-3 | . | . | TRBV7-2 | CASSLSADTDTQYF | TGTGCCAGCAGCTTAAGCGCGGACACAGATACGCAGTATTTT
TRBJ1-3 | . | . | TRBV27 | CASSLQGRGSGNTIYF | TGTGCCAGCAGTCTCCAGGGCAGGGGCTCTGGAAACACCATATATTTT
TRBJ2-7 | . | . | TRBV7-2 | CASSTSRNPAYF | TGTGCCAGCAGCACTTCTAGAAACCCAGCGTACTTC
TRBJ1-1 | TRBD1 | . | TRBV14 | CASSQDRGMTEAFF | TGTGCCAGCAGCCAAGACAGGGGGATGACTGAAGCTTTCTTT
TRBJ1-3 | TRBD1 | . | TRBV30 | CAWSVPDRGPSGNTIYF | TGTGCCTGGAGTGTACCGGACAGGGGGCCCTCTGGAAACACCATATATTTT
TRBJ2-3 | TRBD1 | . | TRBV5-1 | CASSFYRGDTQYF | TGCGCCAGCAGCTTCTACAGGGGAGATACGCAGTATTTT
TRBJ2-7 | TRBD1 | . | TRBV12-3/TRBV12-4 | CASRITGVNEQYF | TGTGCCAGCAGAATAACAGGGGTCAACGAGCAGTACTTC
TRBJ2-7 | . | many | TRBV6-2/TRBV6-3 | CASSYPRVVGAYEQYF | TGTGCCAGCAGTTACCCGAGAGTCGTAGGGGCCTACGAGCAGTACTTC
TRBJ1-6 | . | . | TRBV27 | CASTQGGKKSPLHF | TGTGCCAGCACCCAGGGAGGGAAAAAGTCACCCCTCCACTTT
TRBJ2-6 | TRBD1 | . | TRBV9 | CASSPPQGSANVLTF | TGTGCCAGCAGCCCACCACAGGGGTCGGCCAACGTCCTGACTTTC
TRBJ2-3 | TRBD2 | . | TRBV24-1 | CATRGRGGSGDTQYF | TGTGCCACGCGGGGGCGCGGGGGGAGCGGGGATACGCAGTATTTT
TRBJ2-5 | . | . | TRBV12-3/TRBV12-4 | CASGRTAVETQYF | TGTGCCAGTGGGCGGACAGCCGTTGAGACCCAGTACTTC
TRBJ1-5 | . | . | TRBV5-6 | CASSLEGDNQPQHF | TGTGCCAGCAGCTTGGAAGGGGACAATCAGCCCCAGCATTTT
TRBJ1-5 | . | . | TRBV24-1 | CATSDSRQFNQPQHF | TGTGCCACCAGTGATTCGAGACAGTTCAATCAGCCCCAGCATTTT
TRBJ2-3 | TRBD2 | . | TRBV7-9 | CASRWTSGGARDTQYF | TGTGCCAGCAGATGGACTAGCGGGGGGGCCAGGGATACGCAGTATTTT
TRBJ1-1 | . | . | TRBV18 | CASSPDYRITMNTEAFF | TGTGCCAGCTCACCGGATTACAGAATTACCATGAACACTGAAGCTTTCTTT
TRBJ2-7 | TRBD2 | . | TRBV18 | CASSQAGLAGGGEQYF | TGTGCCAGCTCACAGGCCGGACTAGCGGGAGGGGGTGAGCAGTACTTC
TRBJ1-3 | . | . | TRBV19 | CASLRGMGDTIYF | TGTGCCAGTCTCCGGGGAATGGGAGACACCATATATTTT
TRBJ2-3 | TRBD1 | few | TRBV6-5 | CASSPGQPPDTQYF | TGTGCCAGCAGCCCGGGACAGCCGCCAGATACGCAGTATTTT